This T cell receptor beta chain was identified during a study of T cell responses to AZD1222 COVID-19 vaccine. Study observations and caveats: White British donors predominated, females outnumbered males, and clonal diversity was possibly underestimated. Variant regions that are unmutated are reportedly the target of nearly half of spike-specific TCRs.

Here immunoSEQ multiplex PCR was the method, and the copy in TCRdb shows in-frame clones only, minus some. The sample holds 70,000 or so clones, about three quarters seen once. To note about this clone: What it recognizes is unknown.

Trimming removed 2 bases at V and 4 bases at J, with 4 bases between. The CDR3 runs to 13 residues. CDR1 is KGHDR and CDR2 is SFDVKD in the germline V gene. The source of this sequence is an adult in good health. This chain links TRBV24-1 with TRBJ2-2; no firm D call. The sequencing used peripheral blood, collected on day 0 of AZD1222 vaccination. CDR3 region: CATSDYSTGELFF. DNA for the CDR3: TGTGCCACCAGTGATTATAGCACCGGGGAGCTGTTTTTT.